These 31 T cell receptor beta chains came from one sample sequenced in a study of CD8 T cells in ankylosing spondylitis. TCRdb redid the calling of the 5' RACE reads with MiXCR, one entry per CDR3 protein. The data contain about 130,000 distinct CDR3 sequences, around 9% of them singletons. Sequencing was performed on blood, either unsorted or a sorted T cell fraction (not recorded which). Receptors originate from a male donor with ankylosing spondylitis or in good health (not recorded which).

The chain combines TRBV5-1 with TRBJ2-1; maybe TRBD2 (6 bases). The V and J ends lost 4 bases and 0 bases respectively, with 14 bases between them. This CDR3 is 16 amino acids long. Germline CDR1 reads SGHRS; CDR2 reads YFSETQ. The CDR3 DNA is TGCGCCAGCAGCCCGGGACTCCTGAGCTCCTACAATGAGCAGTTCTTC. It codes for CASSPGLLSSYNEQFF. Together with reference TRBV5-1 and TRBJ2-1, the CDR3 gives the full variable domain: KAGVTQTPRYLIKTRGQQVTLSCSPISGHRSVSWYQQTPGQGLQFLFEYFSETQRNKGNFPGRFSGRQFSNSRSEMNVSTLELGDSALYLCASSPGLLSSYNEQFFGPGTRLTVL.

This clonotype was seen more than once but under ten times. This rearrangement joins TRBV18 to TRBJ2-5, with D tentatively TRBD2 (6 bases). The germline V gene encodes CDR1 KGHSH and CDR2 LQKENI. The CDR3 covers 15 residues. The ends were cut back, 6 bases at V and 5 bases at J, with 19 bases in the middle. In DNA, the CDR3 is TGTGCCAGCTCGTCCAGGGACGGCGGGGTCGAGACCCAGTACTTC. This encodes CASSSRDGGVETQYF.

This clonotype was detected many times. The chain has TRBV20-1 and TRBJ2-1; TRBD2 aligns across 8 bases. This CDR3 has 16 residues. Germline-derived CDR1 and CDR2 are DFQATT and SNEGSKA (reference sequence). The trim removed 0 bases at V and 8 bases at J, leaving 12 bases unmatched. CDR3 sequence (DNA): TGCAGTGCTAGAGATTATCGGGGCGGGAGGCCGGATGAGCAGTTCTTC. Protein product: CSARDYRGGRPDEQFF.

The genes are TRBV5-5 and TRBJ2-3; 11 nucleotides line up with TRBD2. J gave up 0 bases and V 5 bases, and 8 bases lay outside the gene matches. The CDR3 is 17 amino acids. Germline-derived CDR1 and CDR2 are SGHKS and YYEKEE (reference sequence). For the CDR3, the DNA is TGTGCCAGCAGTACCGAAAGGACTAGCGGGAGCACAGATACGCAGTATTTT. It is translated as CASSTERTSGSTDTQYF.

This clonotype was observed many times. The rearrangement joins TRBV28 to TRBJ2-7, with 11 nucleotides matching TRBD1. In germline, CDR1 is MDHEN, CDR2 SYDVKM. The CDR3 loop spans 17 amino acids. The trim removed 10 bases at V and 3 bases at J, leaving 17 bases unmatched. The CDR3 DNA is TGTGCCAAAGAGGGGACAGGGGGTCGGGAGGGCCTCTACGAGCAGTACTTC. This sequence encodes CAKEGTGGREGLYEQYF.

The sample holds a few counts of this clonotype. The gene calls are TRBV5-1 and TRBJ2-7; no reliable D call. Germline assignment: CDR1 SGHRS and CDR2 YFSETQ. Between the trimmed V and J ends, which lost 4 bases and 3 bases, there was a span of 11 bases. The CDR3 contains 13 residues. This CDR3 reads CASSAGPNYEQYF. In nucleotides, the CDR3 is TGCGCCAGCAGCGCTGGACCGAACTACGAGCAGTACTTC.

This clonotype was recorded at least ten times. This sequence joins TRBV6-2 or TRBV6-3 and TRBJ2-1; possible D gene TRBD1, 5 bases. This CDR3 is 15 amino acids long. CDR1 MNHEY and CDR2 SVGEGT come from the germline V gene. Trimming stripped 4 bases from V and 4 bases from J, with 14 bases between. The DNA for the CDR3 is TGTGCCAGCAGTTCACACTCCGACAGTTACAATGAGCAGTTCTTC. It codes for CASSSHSDSYNEQFF.

This clonotype was found many times. The chain joins TRBV5-6 to TRBJ1-2; D is ambiguous. The CDR3 is made up of 13 amino acids. Trimming cost V 0 bases and J 7 bases, with 10 bases left between them. Germline CDR1 reads SGHDT; CDR2 reads YYEEEE. CDR3 DNA: TGTGCCAGCAGCTTGGGCCAGGTTCGTGGCTACACCTTC. It encodes CASSLGQVRGYTF.

This clonotype was observed many times. J is TRBJ2-1 and V is TRBV29-1, with a possible D match to TRBD1 (5 bases). Germline lookup yields CDR1 SQVTM and CDR2 ANQGSEA. The germline V and J ends were trimmed by 1 base and 0 bases, with 13 bases remaining between them. The CDR3 is 16 amino acids. CDR3 protein: CSVEGLTENSYNEQFF. The CDR3 nucleotides read TGCAGCGTTGAAGGCCTGACAGAGAACTCCTACAATGAGCAGTTCTTC.

This clonotype was detected only a few times. The rearrangement joins TRBV28 to TRBJ2-5, with 12 positions matching TRBD2. The CDR3 has 16 residues. Per germline, CDR1 MDHEN and CDR2 SYDVKM. The ends lost 6 bases at V and 4 bases at J; junction bases unmatched: 9. The CDR3 sequence is CASRQNLLAGGETQYF. CDR3 DNA: TGTGCCAGCAGGCAAAATCTACTAGCGGGAGGAGAGACCCAGTACTTC.

This clonotype has ten or more counts. This chain links TRBV6-1 with TRBJ1-6; D gene ambiguous. Looked up from germline, CDR1 is MNHNS and CDR2 is SASEGT. V lost 8 bases to trimming and J lost 8 bases, with 7 bases between them. CDR3 size: 11 residues. Here the CDR3 reads CASHEDSPLHF. CDR3 nucleotide sequence: TGTGCCAGCCACGAGGATTCACCCCTCCACTTT.

This clonotype was observed many times. The rearrangement uses TRBV20-1 and TRBJ2-3; 7 bases agree with TRBD2. CDR3 length: 15 amino acids. The V gene end was trimmed by 6 bases and the J gene end by 6 bases; junction bases not matched to a gene: 15. Per the germline V gene, CDR1 is DFQATT and CDR2 is SNEGSKA (reference sequence). The CDR3 nucleotides are TGCAGTGCCCAGCGGGGTACGGGAGGCGGGGATACGCAGTATTTT. This translates into CSAQRGTGGGDTQYF.

The table lists this clonotype with a few counts. The V gene is TRBV7-7, the J gene TRBJ2-7; 7 bases fit TRBD2. The CDR3 runs 13 residues. The germline CDR1 and CDR2 sequences are SSHAT and FNYEAQ (reference sequence). The V gene end was trimmed by 1 base and the J gene end by 5 bases; junction bases not matched to a gene: 2. The CDR3 DNA reads as TGTGCCAGCAGCTTAGAAGCGGGACACGAGCAGTACTTC. Translating it yields CASSLEAGHEQYF.

This rearrangement joins TRBV5-1 to TRBJ2-3, with a tentative D call TRBD2 (8 bases). This CDR3 contains 16 residues. Per the germline V gene, CDR1 is SGHRS and CDR2 is YFSETQ. The V gene lost 4 bases and the J gene lost 5 bases, with 20 bases spanning the gap. The CDR3 nucleotides are TGCGCCAGCAGCCCCCGACTAGCGTCAGGGGGAGATACGCAGTATTTT. Translated, it gives CASSPRLASGGDTQYF.

This clonotype was seen ten or more times. The V call is TRBV29-1, the J call TRBJ2-2; TRBD1 agrees at 7 bases. The CDR3 is 15 amino acids. Germline V gene data show CDR1 as SQVTM and CDR2 as ANQGSEA. After removal of 1 base from V and 0 bases from J, the junction contained 2 bases not matched to a gene. For the CDR3, the DNA is TGCAGCGTTGAAGGCCAGGGGGCGAACACCGGGGAGCTGTTTTTT. Its protein product is CSVEGQGANTGELFF.

This clonotype was observed many times. This chain connects TRBV7-9 to TRBJ2-7; 8 positions match TRBD1. Germline V gives CDR1 SEHNR, CDR2 FQNEAQ (reference sequence). The CDR3 has 13 residues. V dropped 5 bases and J dropped 3; count of bases not matched to a gene: 3. CDR3 in amino acids: CASSPDRVYEQYF. The CDR3 DNA is TGTGCCAGCAGCCCGGACAGGGTCTACGAGCAGTACTTC.

The table lists this clonotype with many counts. The V gene is TRBV12-3 or TRBV12-4, the J gene TRBJ2-3; D could derive from TRBD1 or TRBD2 (5 bases each). This CDR3 has 14 residues. V lost 7 bases to trimming and J lost 5 bases, with 16 bases between them. CDR3 region: CASNPGPGLDTQYF. The DNA for the CDR3 is TGTGCCAGCAACCCGGGACCCGGCTTAGATACGCAGTATTTT.

This clonotype was recorded a few times. The V gene is TRBV4-3, the J gene TRBJ2-2; perhaps TRBD2 as D (7 bases). The length of the CDR3 is 18 residues. The germline V gene encodes CDR1 LGHNA and CDR2 YSLEER. V was pared by 0 bases and J by 6 bases, with 20 bases between. CDR3 sequence: CASSQDIGSGTWPGELFF. CDR3 DNA: TGCGCCAGCAGCCAAGATATTGGGAGCGGGACATGGCCCGGGGAGCTGTTTTTT.

Many counts were recorded for this clonotype. This chain uses TRBV7-2 with TRBJ2-2; tentative D call: TRBD2 (5 bases). CDR3 length: 14 residues. The V end was cut by 0 bases, the J end by 5 bases, with 7 bases between. Germline values: CDR1 SGHTA, CDR2 FQGNSA. The CDR3, as DNA: TGTGCCAGCAGCTTAGCTAGGGAGACCGGGGAGCTGTTTTTT. Translating it yields CASSLARETGELFF.

The chain couples TRBV7-9 to TRBJ2-7; D unclear. This CDR3 is built from 14 residues. Germline CDR1 and CDR2: SEHNR and FQNEAQ (reference sequence). The V gene lost 1 base and the J gene lost 2 bases, with 9 bases spanning the gap. CDR3 residues: CASSLVDIPYEQYF. The CDR3 DNA follows: TGTGCCAGCAGCTTAGTCGATATCCCCTACGAGCAGTACTTC.

Points on this clonotype: This may arise from a read error, as a much more abundant clone is one base away. The rearrangement links TRBV28 to TRBJ2-4, with a weak D call TRBD1 (6 bases). Germline CDR1 reads MDHEN; CDR2 reads SYDVKM. CDR3 length equals 16 residues. In nucleotides, the CDR3 is TGTGCCAGCAGTCAGGGGAGAGGCGTAGCCAAAAACAGTCAGTACTTC. It encodes CASSQGRGVAKNSQYF.

This clonotype was detected a few times. The rearrangement joins TRBV6-1 to TRBJ1-3, with D perhaps TRBD1 (6 bases). The CDR3 runs 15 residues. Germline CDR1 reads MNHNS; CDR2 reads SASEGT. The V and J ends lost 5 bases and 4 bases respectively, with 15 bases between them. In DNA form, the CDR3 reads TGTGCCAGCAGTATGGGGGGACAAATGGGAAACACCATATATTTT. Translation gives CASSMGGQMGNTIYF.

Only a few counts were recorded for this clonotype. The chain combines TRBV20-1 with TRBJ2-7; D possibly corresponds to TRBD2 (5 bases). V dropped 3 bases and J dropped 0 bases, with 15 bases sitting between them. Germline assignment: CDR1 DFQATT and CDR2 SNEGSKA (reference sequence). The CDR3 extends over 15 amino acids. Here the CDR3 reads CSASPLLDPSYEQYF. The CDR3 DNA reads as TGCAGTGCTAGTCCTTTACTAGATCCCTCCTACGAGCAGTACTTC.

This clonotype was seen at least ten times. The V and J genes are TRBV7-2 and TRBJ2-5, with TRBD2 matching 7 bases. From germline, CDR1 is SGHTA and CDR2 FQGNSA. The CDR3 has 15 amino acids. Trimming cost V 3 bases and J 2 bases; bases outside gene matches: 6. The CDR3 loop reads CASSFMRESQETQYF. DNA for the CDR3: TGTGCCAGCAGCTTCATGCGGGAGAGTCAAGAGACCCAGTACTTC.

This clonotype was seen ten or more times. V is TRBV13 and J is TRBJ1-2; no clear D. With 0 bases removed from V and 5 bases from J, the gap between germline ends came to 10 bases. The CDR3 covers 14 residues. Germline values: CDR1 PRHDT, CDR2 FYEKMQ (reference sequence). The CDR3 region is CASSLGFGTYGYTF. In DNA form, the CDR3 reads TGTGCCAGCAGCTTAGGTTTTGGCACTTATGGCTACACCTTC. The full variable domain, rest sourced from reference TRBV13 and TRBJ1-2, is AAGVIQSPRHLIKEKRETATLKCYPIPRHDTVYWYQQGPGQDPQFLISFYEKMQSDKGSIPDRFSAQQFSDYHSELNMSSLELGDSALYFCASSLGFGTYGYTFGSGTRLTVV.

This clonotype was seen many times. This chain joins TRBV7-2 and TRBJ2-7; D is ambiguous. The germline V and J ends were trimmed by 7 bases and 2 bases, with 12 bases remaining between them. Germline-derived CDR1 and CDR2 are SGHTA and FQGNSA. The CDR3 covers 13 residues. The CDR3: CASTRHGTYEQYF. The CDR3 DNA reads TGTGCCAGCACCCGTCATGGGACCTACGAGCAGTACTTC.

This clonotype occurred many times. The rearrangement links TRBV7-2 to TRBJ1-5, with unresolved D. CDR1 SGHTA and CDR2 FQGNSA come from the germline V gene. The CDR3 totals 13 residues. The V end lost 2 bases, the J end lost 7 bases, and 9 bases lay between the germline ends. This CDR3 is CASSLSRQQPQHF. As DNA, the CDR3 is TGTGCCAGCAGCTTAAGTCGGCAGCAGCCCCAGCATTTT.

This clonotype was seen repeatedly, ten times or more. This chain joins TRBV7-2 and TRBJ2-2; 8 bases line up with TRBD2. With 4 bases clipped from V and 7 bases from J, the junction kept 5 bases outside the gene matches. Germline V gene lookup returns CDR1 SGHTA and CDR2 FQGNSA. This CDR3 contains 14 residues. The DNA of the CDR3 is TGTGCCAGCAGCTCCAGACTAGCGCTCGGGGAGCTGTTTTTT. Protein product: CASSSRLALGELFF.

This clonotype was recorded at least ten times. The V and J genes are TRBV7-9 and TRBJ2-7, with 7 bases that match TRBD2. After removal of 5 bases from V and 3 bases from J, the junction contained 4 bases not matched to a gene. The CDR3 contains 13 residues. CDR1 and CDR2 from the germline V gene are SEHNR and FQNEAQ (reference sequence). The CDR3 loop is CASSKTSDYEQYF. CDR3 bases: TGTGCCAGCAGCAAAACTAGCGACTACGAGCAGTACTTC.

This clonotype was recorded many times. One junction end disagrees with the germline gene, perhaps due to a read error. This chain connects TRBV11-2 to TRBJ2-5, with D hard to call. The CDR3 spans 11 residues. Germline values: CDR1 SGHAT, CDR2 FQNNGV. CDR3 sequence reads: CASSLGAAEHF. The CDR3, as DNA: TGTGCCAGCAGCTTAGGCGCTGCCGAACACTTC.

This clonotype has ten or more counts. The chain has TRBV12-3 or TRBV12-4 and TRBJ1-2; no clear D. The CDR3 has 14 amino acids. Trimming removed 0 bases from V and 5 bases from J, with 10 bases in between. The CDR3 sequence is CASSLAQRVYGYTF. The CDR3 DNA reads as TGTGCCAGCAGTTTAGCGCAGCGGGTGTATGGCTACACCTTC.